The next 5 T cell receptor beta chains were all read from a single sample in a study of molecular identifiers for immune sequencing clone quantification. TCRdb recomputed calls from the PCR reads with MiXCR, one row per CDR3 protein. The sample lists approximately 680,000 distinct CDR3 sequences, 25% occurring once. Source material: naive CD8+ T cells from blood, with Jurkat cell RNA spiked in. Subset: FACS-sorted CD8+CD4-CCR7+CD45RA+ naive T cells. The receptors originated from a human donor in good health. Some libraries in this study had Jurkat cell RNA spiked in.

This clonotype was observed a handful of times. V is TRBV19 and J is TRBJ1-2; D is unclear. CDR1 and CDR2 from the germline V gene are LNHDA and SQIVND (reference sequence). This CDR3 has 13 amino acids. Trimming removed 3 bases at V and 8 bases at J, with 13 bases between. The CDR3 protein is CASSIGLVMGYTF. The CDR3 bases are TGTGCCAGTAGTATTGGTCTGGTTATGGGCTACACCTTC.

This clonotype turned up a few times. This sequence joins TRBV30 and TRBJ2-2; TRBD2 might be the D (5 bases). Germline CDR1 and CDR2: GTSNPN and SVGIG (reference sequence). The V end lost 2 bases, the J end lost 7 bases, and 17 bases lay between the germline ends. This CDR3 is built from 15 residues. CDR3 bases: TGTGCCTGGAGTCAGCACACTAGTATCGTCGGGGAGCTGTTTTTT. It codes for CAWSQHTSIVGELFF. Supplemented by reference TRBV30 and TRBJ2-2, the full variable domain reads SQTIHQWPATLVQPVGSPLSLECTVEGTSNPNLYWYRQAAGRGLQLLFYSVGIGQISSEVPQNLSASRPQDRQFILSSKKLLLSDSGFYLCAWSQHTSIVGELFFGEGSRLTVL.

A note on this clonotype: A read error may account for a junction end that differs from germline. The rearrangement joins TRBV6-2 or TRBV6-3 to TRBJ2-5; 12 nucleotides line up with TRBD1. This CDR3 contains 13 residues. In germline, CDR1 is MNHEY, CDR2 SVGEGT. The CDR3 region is CASGTGGQEPQYF. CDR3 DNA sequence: TGTGCCAGCGGGACAGGGGGCCAAGAGCCCCAGTACTTC.

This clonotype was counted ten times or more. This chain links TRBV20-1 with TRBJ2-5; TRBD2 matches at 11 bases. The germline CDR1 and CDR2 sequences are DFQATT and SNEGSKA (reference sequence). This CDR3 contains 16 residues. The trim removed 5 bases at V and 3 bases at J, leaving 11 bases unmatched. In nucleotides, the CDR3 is TGCAGTGCTTGGGACGCACCGGGACTAGCGGAAGAGACCCAGTACTTC. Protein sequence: CSAWDAPGLAEETQYF.

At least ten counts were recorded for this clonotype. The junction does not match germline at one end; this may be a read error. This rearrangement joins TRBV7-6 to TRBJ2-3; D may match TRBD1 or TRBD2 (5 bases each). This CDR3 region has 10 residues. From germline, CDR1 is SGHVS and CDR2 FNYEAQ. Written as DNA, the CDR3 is TGTGCCAGCAGCTTAGCCCACCGGGACTTT. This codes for CASSLAHRDF.